Listed here are 5 T cell receptor beta chains from one sample, sequenced in a study of control samples from healthy donors and cancer patients. This table comes from immunoSEQ multiplex PCR, and its TCRdb copy is limited to in-frame clones, with some not included. This table holds approximately 7,000 clones, less than 85% found once. Source material: PBMCs. Receptor source: a man between 65 and 85 years old with lung cancer.

The chain employs TRBV18 and TRBJ2-7; 7 bases are shared with TRBD1. There are 14 residues in the CDR3. Germline V gene lookup returns CDR1 KGHSH and CDR2 LQKENI. The V segment lost 5 bases and the J segment 4 bases; nucleotides outside the gene matches: 8. The CDR3 nucleotides read TGTGCCAGCTCAAGGACAGGTTCCTTTTACGAGCAGTACTTC. This codes for CASSRTGSFYEQYF.

The CDR3 here is CASSLGLGYTF. The CDR3 DNA reads TGTGCCAGCAGCTTGGGTTTGGGCTACACCTTC. The chain has TRBV7-2 and TRBJ1-2, with D unclear. CDR3 length equals 11 residues. V lost 3 bases and J 8 bases, leaving 7 bases between the germline ends. CDR1 and CDR2 from the germline V gene are SGHTA and FQGNSA.

Here the CDR3 DNA reads TGTGCCAGCGCCGGAGGACAGGGATACTTC. Encoded protein: CASAGGQGYF. The chain is built from TRBV6-5 and TRBJ2-7; 8 bases are shared with TRBD1. The CDR3 covers 10 residues. Germline V CDR1 and CDR2: MNHEY, SVGAGI. Trimming took 8 bases from V and 13 from J; bases not matched to a gene: 7.

The chain's CDR3 is CASSSQSNQPQHF. The DNA for the CDR3 is TGTGCCAGCAGTTCTCAGTCAAATCAGCCCCAGCATTTT. The gene calls are TRBV6-6 and TRBJ1-5; D gene uncertain. The CDR3 is 13 residues long. Trimming shortened V by 4 bases and J by 4 bases, and 8 bases separated the two germline ends. Germline V CDR1 and CDR2: MNHNY, SVGAGI (reference sequence).

The rearrangement joins TRBV3-1 (or the pseudogene TRBV3-2) to TRBJ1-2, with 8 bases that match TRBD1. This CDR3 is 14 amino acids long. J gave up 8 bases and V 1 base, and 6 bases lay outside the gene matches. In germline, CDR1 is LGHDT, CDR2 YNNKEL (reference sequence). The CDR3 loop reads CASSQAQGAGGYTF. Here the CDR3 DNA reads TGTGCCAGCAGCCAAGCCCAGGGGGCCGGGGGCTACACCTTC.